This paragraph covers one TCR beta chain sequence. Its target is unknown. TCRdb re-analysed the reads in MiXCR, keeping a single row per CDR3 protein. This repertoire shows 250,000 to 300,000 distinct CDR3 sequences, 20% to 25% found once; its top ten account for about 20%. CDR1 and CDR2 (germline): SEHNR, FQNEAQ (reference sequence). J was trimmed by 4 bases and V by 5 bases; bases with no gene match: 6. The CDR3 runs to 15 residues. This entry is derived from a study of T cell repertoires in cytomegalovirus infection. Study information: Recently identified HLA-C-restricted and well-studied HLA-B-restricted CMV epitopes were used. Indications came from public TCR beta signatures; they pointed to CMV infection and to a matching HLA type. Study observations and caveats: HLA-C-restricted CMV clonotypes gave the most frequent clonotype in two of eight donors. Carriage of CMV together with the relevant HLA was identifiable through cumulative public TCR beta family frequency.

The chain recombines TRBV7-9 with TRBJ2-1, with 9 bases aligning to TRBD2. This clonotype was sampled from a human donor in good health (CMV status not recorded). Some clones in this sample may be carry-over from other donors' samples. This sample comprised cultured PBMCs, obtained from culture after CMV antigen stimulation. CDR3 sequence: CASSKTSGEYNEQFF. The CDR3 coding sequence is TGTGCCAGCAGCAAGACTAGCGGAGAATACAATGAGCAGTTCTTC.